This T cell receptor (beta chain) was captured in a study of blood T cell repertoires in COVID-19. Whole-study context: The cDNA or gDNA used as material had been derived from T cells, B-cell-depleted T cells, or PBMCs.

V was pared by 4 bases and J by 5 bases, with 12 bases of the junction left unmatched. The CDR3 runs to 19 residues. Germline V gene sequence: CDR1 SNHLY, CDR2 FYNNEI. Source study methods: Amplified reference gene primers provided the basis for estimating nucleated cell counts. Profiling relied on immunoSEQ multiplex PCR, and the TCRdb table lists in-frame clones only, not all of them. V, J and clone size derive from that table, while D and trimming were established from the DNA sequence. The table lists about 170,000 clones, more than 70% of them singletons. The sequence was obtained from a woman in her 70s who had recovered from COVID-19. Sequencing was performed on peripheral blood. The J gene is TRBJ2-3, the V gene TRBV2; 16 bases map to TRBD2. In DNA form, the CDR3 reads TGTGCCAGCAGTGGCGCGGAACCGGGACTAGCGGGGGGGGAAGATACGCAGTATTTT. Its protein product is CASSGAEPGLAGGEDTQYF.